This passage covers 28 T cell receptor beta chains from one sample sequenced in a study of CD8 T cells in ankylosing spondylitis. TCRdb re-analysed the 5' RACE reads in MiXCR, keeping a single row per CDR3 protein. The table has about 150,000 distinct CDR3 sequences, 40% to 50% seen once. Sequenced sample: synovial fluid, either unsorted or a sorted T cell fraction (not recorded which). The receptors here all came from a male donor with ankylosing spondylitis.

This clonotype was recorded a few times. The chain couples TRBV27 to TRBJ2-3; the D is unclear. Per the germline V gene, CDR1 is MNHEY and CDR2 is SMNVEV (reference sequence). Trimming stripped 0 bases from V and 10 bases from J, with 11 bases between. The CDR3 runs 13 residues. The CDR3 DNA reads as TGTGCCAGCAGTTTATCCGGGTTTCATGCGCAGTATTTT. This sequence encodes CASSLSGFHAQYF.

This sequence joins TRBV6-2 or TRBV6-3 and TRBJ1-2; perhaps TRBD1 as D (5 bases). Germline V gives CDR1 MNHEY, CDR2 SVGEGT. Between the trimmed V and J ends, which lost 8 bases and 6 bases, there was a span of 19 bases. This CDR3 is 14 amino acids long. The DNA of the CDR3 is TGTGCCAGCCGATCCTTAGGGGAGGCGGATGGCTACACCTTC. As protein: CASRSLGEADGYTF.

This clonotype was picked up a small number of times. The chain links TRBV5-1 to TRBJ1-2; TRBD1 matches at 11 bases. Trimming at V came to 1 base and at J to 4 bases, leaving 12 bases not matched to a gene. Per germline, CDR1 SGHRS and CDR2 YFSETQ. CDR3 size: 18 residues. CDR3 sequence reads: CASSLNPGQGESSYGYTF. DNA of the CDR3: TGCGCCAGCAGCTTGAACCCGGGACAGGGGGAGTCATCCTATGGCTACACCTTC.

The CDR3 DNA is TGTGCCAGCAGTTACCTGTCGGGGGTCTGGAGCTATGGCTACACCTTC. This translates into CASSYLSGVWSYGYTF. The chain uses TRBV6-2 or TRBV6-3 and TRBJ1-2; TRBD1 might be the D (5 bases). Trimming shortened V by 2 bases and J by 4 bases, and 17 bases separated the two germline ends. The CDR3 totals 16 residues. Germline V lookup: CDR1 MNHEY, CDR2 SVGEGT.

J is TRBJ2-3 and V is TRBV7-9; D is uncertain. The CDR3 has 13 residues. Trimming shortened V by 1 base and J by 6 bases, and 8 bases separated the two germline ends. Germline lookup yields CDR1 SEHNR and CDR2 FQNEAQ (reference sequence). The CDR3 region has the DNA TGTGCCAGCAGCTTAGGGTGGGATGATACGCAGTATTTT. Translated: CASSLGWDDTQYF. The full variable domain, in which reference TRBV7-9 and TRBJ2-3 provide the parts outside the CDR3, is DTGVSQNPRHKITKRGQNVTFRCDPISEHNRLYWYRQTLGQGPEFLTYFQNEAQLEKSRLLSDRFSAERPKGSFSTLEIQRTEQGDSAMYLCASSLGWDDTQYFGPGTRLTVL.

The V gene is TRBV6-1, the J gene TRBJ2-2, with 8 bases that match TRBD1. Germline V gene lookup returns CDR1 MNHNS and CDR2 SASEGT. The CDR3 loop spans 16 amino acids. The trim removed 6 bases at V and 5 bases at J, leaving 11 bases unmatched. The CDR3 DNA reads TGTGCCAGCAGCGATGGACAGGGAGGACGTACCGGGGAGCTGTTTTTT. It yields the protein CASSDGQGGRTGELFF.

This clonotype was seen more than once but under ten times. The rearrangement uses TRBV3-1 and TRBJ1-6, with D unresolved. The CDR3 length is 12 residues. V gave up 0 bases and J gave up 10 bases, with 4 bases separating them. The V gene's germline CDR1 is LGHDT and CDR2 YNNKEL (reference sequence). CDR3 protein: CASSQDGSPLHF. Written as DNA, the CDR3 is TGTGCCAGCAGCCAAGACGGCTCACCCCTCCACTTT.

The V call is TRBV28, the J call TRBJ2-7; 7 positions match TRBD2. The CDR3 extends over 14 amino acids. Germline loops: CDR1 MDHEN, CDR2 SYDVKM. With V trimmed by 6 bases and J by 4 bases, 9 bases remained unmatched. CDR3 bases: TGTGCCAGCAGGGTCGCGGGGGATGTTTACGAGCAGTACTTC. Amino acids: CASRVAGDVYEQYF.

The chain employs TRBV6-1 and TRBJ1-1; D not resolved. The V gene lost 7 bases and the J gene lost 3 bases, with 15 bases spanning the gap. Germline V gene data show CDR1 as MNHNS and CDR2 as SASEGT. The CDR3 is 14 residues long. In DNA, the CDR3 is TGTGCCAGCACCAAGGTAGGGAGGGACACTGAAGCTTTCTTT. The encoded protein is CASTKVGRDTEAFF.

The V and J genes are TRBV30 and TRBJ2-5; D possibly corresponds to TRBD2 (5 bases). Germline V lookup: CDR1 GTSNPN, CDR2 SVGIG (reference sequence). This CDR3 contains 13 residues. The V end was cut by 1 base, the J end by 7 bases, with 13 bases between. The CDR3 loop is CAWSGGPRGTQYF. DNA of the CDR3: TGTGCCTGGAGTGGTGGTCCCCGGGGGACCCAGTACTTC.

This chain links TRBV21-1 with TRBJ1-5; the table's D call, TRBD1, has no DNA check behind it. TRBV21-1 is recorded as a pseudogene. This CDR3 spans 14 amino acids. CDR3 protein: CASSNRGGAQPQHF. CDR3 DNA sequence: TGTGCCAGCAGCAACCGAGGTGGGGCACAGCCCCAGCATTTT.

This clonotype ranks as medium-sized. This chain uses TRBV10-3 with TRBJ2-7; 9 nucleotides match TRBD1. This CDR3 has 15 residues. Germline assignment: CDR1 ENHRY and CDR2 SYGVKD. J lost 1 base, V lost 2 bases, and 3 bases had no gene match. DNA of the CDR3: TGTGCCATCAGTGAGCCGGGACAGGGATCCTACGAGCAGTACTTC. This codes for CAISEPGQGSYEQYF.

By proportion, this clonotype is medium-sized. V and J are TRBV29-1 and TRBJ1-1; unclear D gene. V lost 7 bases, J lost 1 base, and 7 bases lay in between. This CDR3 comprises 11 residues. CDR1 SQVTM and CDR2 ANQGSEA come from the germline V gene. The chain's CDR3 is CSANGNTEAFF. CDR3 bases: TGCAGCGCAAACGGGAACACTGAAGCTTTCTTT.

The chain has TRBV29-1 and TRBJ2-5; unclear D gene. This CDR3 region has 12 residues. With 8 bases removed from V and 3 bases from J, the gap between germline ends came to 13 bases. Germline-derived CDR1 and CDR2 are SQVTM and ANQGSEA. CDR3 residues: CSTPFQEETQYF. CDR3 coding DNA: TGCAGCACTCCTTTTCAGGAAGAGACCCAGTACTTC.

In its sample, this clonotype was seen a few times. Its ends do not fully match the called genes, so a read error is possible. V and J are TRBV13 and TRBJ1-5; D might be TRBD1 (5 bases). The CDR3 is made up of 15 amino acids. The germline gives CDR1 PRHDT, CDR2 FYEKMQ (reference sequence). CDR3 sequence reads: CASSVGPGGDQPQHF. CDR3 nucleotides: TGTGCCAGCAGCGTAGGACCCGGAGGGGATCAGCCCCAGCATTTT.

The CDR3 protein is CASSQDLWDFHEKLFF. CDR3 bases: TGCGCCAGCAGCCAAGATCTATGGGACTTCCATGAAAAACTGTTTTTT. This chain connects TRBV4-3 to TRBJ1-4, with D possibly TRBD1 on 5 matching bases. Trimming took 0 bases from V and 6 from J, leaving 14 bases between them. The CDR3 has 16 amino acids. Germline V CDR1 and CDR2: LGHNA, YSLEER.

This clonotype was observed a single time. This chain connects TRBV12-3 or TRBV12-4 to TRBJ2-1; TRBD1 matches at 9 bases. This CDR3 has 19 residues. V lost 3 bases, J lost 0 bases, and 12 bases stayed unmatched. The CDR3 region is CASSFLGQGGMSSYNEQFF. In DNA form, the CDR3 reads TGTGCCAGCAGTTTTCTGGGACAGGGTGGCATGAGCTCCTACAATGAGCAGTTCTTC.

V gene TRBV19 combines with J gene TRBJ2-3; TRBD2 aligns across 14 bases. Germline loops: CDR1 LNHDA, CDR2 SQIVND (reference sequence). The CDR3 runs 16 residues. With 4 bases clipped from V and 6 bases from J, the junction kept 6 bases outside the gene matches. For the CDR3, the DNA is TGTGCCAGTAGTAAGGGACTAGCGGGAGTCCGCGATACGCAGTATTTT. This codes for CASSKGLAGVRDTQYF.

CDR3 nucleotide sequence: TGTGCCAGCAGCTTAGGGGTTGGGGACAGGGTCGACACTGAAGCTTTCTTT. This codes for CASSLGVGDRVDTEAFF. The gene calls are TRBV7-9 and TRBJ1-1, with 9 positions matching TRBD1. There are 17 residues in the CDR3. V lost 1 base to trimming and J lost 3 bases; unmatched junction nucleotides: 9. Germline CDR1 reads SEHNR; CDR2 reads FQNEAQ (reference sequence).

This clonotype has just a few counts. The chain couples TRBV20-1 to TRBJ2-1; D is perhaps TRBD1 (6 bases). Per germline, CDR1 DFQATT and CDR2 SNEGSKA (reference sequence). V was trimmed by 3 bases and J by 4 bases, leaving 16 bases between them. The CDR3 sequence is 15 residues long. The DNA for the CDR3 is TGCAGTGCTAGGGAAAGAGACAGGATATACAATGAGCAGTTCTTC. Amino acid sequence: CSARERDRIYNEQFF.

CDR3 nucleotide sequence: TGCAGTGCGGCGACTAGCGGGAGCTACACTGGGGCCAACGTCCTGACTTTC. Protein sequence: CSAATSGSYTGANVLTF. V is TRBV20-1 and J is TRBJ2-6, with 12 positions matching TRBD2. After removal of 6 bases from V and 2 bases from J, the junction contained 8 bases not matched to a gene. This CDR3 region has 17 residues. From germline, CDR1 is DFQATT and CDR2 SNEGSKA (reference sequence).

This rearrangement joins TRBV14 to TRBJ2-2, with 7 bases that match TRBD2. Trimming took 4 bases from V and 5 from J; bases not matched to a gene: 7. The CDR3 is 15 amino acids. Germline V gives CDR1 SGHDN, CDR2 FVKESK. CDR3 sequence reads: CASSPSGVWTGELFF. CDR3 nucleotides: TGTGCCAGCAGCCCCAGCGGGGTATGGACCGGGGAGCTGTTTTTT.

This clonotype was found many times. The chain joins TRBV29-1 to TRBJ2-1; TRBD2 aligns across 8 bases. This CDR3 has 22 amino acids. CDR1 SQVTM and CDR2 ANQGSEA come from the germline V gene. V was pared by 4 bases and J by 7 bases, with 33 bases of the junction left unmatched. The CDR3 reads CSVVGRAEVSKVTGGPENEQFF. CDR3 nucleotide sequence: TGCAGCGTTGTGGGGCGGGCGGAAGTTTCTAAGGTGACGGGAGGGCCGGAGAATGAGCAGTTCTTC.

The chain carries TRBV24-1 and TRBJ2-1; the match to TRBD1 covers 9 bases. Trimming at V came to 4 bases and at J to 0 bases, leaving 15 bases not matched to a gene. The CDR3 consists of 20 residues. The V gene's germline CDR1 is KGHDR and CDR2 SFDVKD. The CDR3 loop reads CATSEGERQGVLSSYNEQFF. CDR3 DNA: TGTGCCACCAGTGAAGGAGAGAGACAGGGGGTTTTAAGCTCCTACAATGAGCAGTTCTTC.

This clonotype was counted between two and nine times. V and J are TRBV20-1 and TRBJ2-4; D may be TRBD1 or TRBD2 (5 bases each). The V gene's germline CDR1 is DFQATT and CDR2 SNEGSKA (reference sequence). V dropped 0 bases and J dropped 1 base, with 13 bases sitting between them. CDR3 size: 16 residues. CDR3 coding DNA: TGCAGTGCTAGAGATGGGGGAAGTACCGCCAAAAACATTCAGTACTTC. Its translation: CSARDGGSTAKNIQYF.

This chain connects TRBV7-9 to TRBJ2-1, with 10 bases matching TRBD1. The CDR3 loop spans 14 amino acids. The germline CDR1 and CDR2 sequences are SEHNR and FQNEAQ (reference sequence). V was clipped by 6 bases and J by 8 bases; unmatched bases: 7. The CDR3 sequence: CASSFSGTGDEQFF. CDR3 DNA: TGTGCCAGCAGTTTTTCCGGGACAGGGGATGAGCAGTTCTTC.

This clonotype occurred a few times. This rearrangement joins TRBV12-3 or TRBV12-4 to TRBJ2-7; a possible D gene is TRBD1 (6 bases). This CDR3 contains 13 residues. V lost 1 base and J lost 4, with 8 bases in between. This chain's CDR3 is CASSLGQDYEQYF. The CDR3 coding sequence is TGTGCCAGCAGTTTAGGACAGGATTACGAGCAGTACTTC.

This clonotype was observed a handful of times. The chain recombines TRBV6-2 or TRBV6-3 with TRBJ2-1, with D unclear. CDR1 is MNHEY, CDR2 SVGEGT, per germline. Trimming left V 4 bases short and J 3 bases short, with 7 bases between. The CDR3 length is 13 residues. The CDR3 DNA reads TGTGCCAGCAGTTGGACGGACTACAATGAGCAGTTCTTC. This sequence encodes CASSWTDYNEQFF.